One and the same sample provided the 29 T cell receptor beta chains below, sequenced in a study of cytomegalovirus exposure and HLA in healthy donors. Produced via immunoSEQ multiplex PCR; TCRdb's table is partial and in-frame only. The sample records 200,000 or so clones, 88% being singletons. The sample taken for sequencing was PBMCs. These receptors came from a woman aged 18-35 years in good health and CMV-seronegative.

The chain joins TRBV5-6 to TRBJ1-1; 7 bases line up with TRBD1. The length of the CDR3 is 12 residues. After removal of 1 base from V and 8 bases from J, the junction contained 2 bases not matched to a gene. The V gene's germline CDR1 is SGHDT and CDR2 YYEEEE. The CDR3, as DNA: TGTGCCAGCAGCTTGAGGGGGCAGGAAGCTTTCTTT. Protein: CASSLRGQEAFF.

For this clone: A junction boundary mismatches the germline segment, possibly from a read error. J is TRBJ1-2 and V is TRBV28; perhaps TRBD1 as D (5 bases). Germline loops: CDR1 MDHEN, CDR2 SYDVKM. This CDR3 contains 13 residues. CDR3 amino acids: CASSSTFAGPTVF. The CDR3 DNA follows: TGTGCCAGCAGCTCAACTTTCGCGGGACCTACAGTCTTC.

The sample holds one count of this clone. The chain recombines TRBV4-1 with TRBJ1-4; D remains ambiguous. Germline CDR1 MGHRA, CDR2 YSYEKL. The V end lost 3 bases, the J end lost 0 bases, and 8 bases lay between the germline ends. The CDR3 runs to 15 residues. CDR3 residues: CASSHQTTTNEKLFF. DNA for the CDR3: TGCGCCAGCAGCCACCAGACAACAACTAATGAAAAACTGTTTTTT.

DNA for the CDR3: TGTGGAAACGAACCAACGGGGTTCTCCTACAATGAGCAGTTCTTC. Its translation: CGNEPTGFSYNEQFF. The rearrangement joins TRBV27 to TRBJ2-1; possible D gene TRBD2, 5 bases. Germline V CDR1 and CDR2: MNHEY, SMNVEV (reference sequence). This CDR3 is 15 amino acids long.

The rearrangement links TRBV7-8 to TRBJ1-5, with D perhaps TRBD1 (6 bases). The CDR3 sequence is 19 residues long. Trimming cost V 3 bases and J 0 bases, with 21 bases left between them. Germline V lookup: CDR1 SGHVS, CDR2 FQNEAQ. The DNA of the CDR3 is TGTGCCAGCAGCTTGTTACCGGGACACCTTCAATATAGCAATCAGCCCCAGCATTTT. It translates to CASSLLPGHLQYSNQPQHF.

V is TRBV9 and J is TRBJ1-1; 8 nucleotides align to TRBD1. The germline V gene has CDR1 SGDLS and CDR2 YYNGEE. V lost 3 bases to trimming and J lost 3 bases; unmatched junction nucleotides: 4. The CDR3 is 14 amino acids. The CDR3 DNA sequence: TGTGCCAGCAGCGCTGGACAGGGCTACACTGAAGCTTTCTTT. Amino acid sequence: CASSAGQGYTEAFF. Together with reference TRBV9 and TRBJ1-1, the CDR3 gives the full variable domain: DSGVTQTPKHLITATGQRVTLRCSPRSGDLSVYWYQQSLDQGLQFLIQYYNGEERAKGNILERFSAQQFPDLHSELNLSSLELGDSALYFCASSAGQGYTEAFFGQGTRLTVV.

The rearrangement joins TRBV27 to TRBJ1-6; TRBD1 aligns across 7 bases. V was pared by 6 bases and J by 5 bases, with 4 bases of the junction left unmatched. The CDR3 sequence is 14 residues long. In germline, CDR1 is MNHEY, CDR2 SMNVEV (reference sequence). The CDR3: CASSAGTDNSPLHF. Written as DNA, the CDR3 is TGTGCCAGCAGCGCGGGGACAGATAATTCACCCCTCCACTTT.

The rearrangement uses TRBV6-5 and TRBJ2-1, with 11 nucleotides matching TRBD2. Germline CDR1 reads MNHEY; CDR2 reads SVGAGI. The trim removed 6 bases at V and 4 bases at J, leaving 2 bases unmatched. CDR3 length equals 14 residues. The CDR3 sequence: CASRLAGVYNEQFF. The CDR3 DNA follows: TGTGCCAGCAGACTAGCGGGAGTTTACAATGAGCAGTTCTTC.

This clone occurred once. This chain connects TRBV9 to TRBJ2-2; TRBD2 matches 7 bases. The length of the CDR3 is 16 residues. V was clipped by 4 bases and J by 0 bases; unmatched bases: 6. Germline V CDR1 and CDR2: SGDLS, YYNGEE. This chain's CDR3 is CASSFRAGTNTGELFF. DNA of the CDR3: TGTGCCAGCAGCTTCCGAGCGGGGACGAACACCGGGGAGCTGTTTTTT.

The CDR3 DNA reads as TGCGCCAGCAGCCAAGATCAGGGGTGGGAGCAGTACTTC. It translates to CASSQDQGWEQYF. The V and J genes are TRBV4-1 and TRBJ2-7; D might be TRBD1 (6 bases). The germline V gene has CDR1 MGHRA and CDR2 YSYEKL. The CDR3 is 13 amino acids. Trimming left V 0 bases short and J 7 bases short, with 10 bases between.

The gene calls are TRBV7-2 and TRBJ1-1, with D maybe TRBD1 (5 bases). The CDR3 totals 14 residues. Germline CDR1 reads SGHTA; CDR2 reads FQGNSA. Trimming took off 4 bases at V and 0 bases at J, with 9 bases between the two ends. The CDR3 spells CASSSAGMNTEAFF. The CDR3 DNA reads TGTGCCAGCAGCTCCGCAGGGATGAACACTGAAGCTTTCTTT.

This chain uses TRBV29-1 with TRBJ2-3, with D maybe TRBD2 (5 bases). The CDR3 length is 16 residues. The germline V and J ends were trimmed by 0 bases and 4 bases, with 17 bases remaining between them. CDR1 is SQVTM, CDR2 ANQGSEA, per germline. CDR3 amino acids: CSVEESSFVAADTQYF. The DNA for the CDR3 is TGCAGCGTTGAAGAGTCTAGCTTCGTGGCGGCAGATACGCAGTATTTT.

The table lists this clone with a few counts. This chain connects TRBV11-2 to TRBJ2-2; D may be TRBD2 (5 bases). In germline, CDR1 is SGHAT, CDR2 FQNNGV. This CDR3 is 15 amino acids long. V was cut by 5 bases and J by 1 base, with 11 bases left in between. In DNA, the CDR3 is TGTGCCAGCAGCCCCCGGACTGGGAACACCGGGGAGCTGTTTTTT. This codes for CASSPRTGNTGELFF.

Notes on this clone: Germline is not matched at one junction end, which may reflect a read error. This rearrangement joins TRBV28 to TRBJ2-7; D perhaps matches TRBD1 (6 bases). The V gene's germline CDR1 is MDHEN and CDR2 SYDVKM. The CDR3 length is 13 residues. In DNA, the CDR3 is TGTGCCAGCTGTTTGAACAGGGCGTCCGAGCAGTACTTC. This sequence encodes CASCLNRASEQYF.

The J gene is TRBJ2-7, the V gene TRBV5-1; the match to TRBD1 covers 11 bases. The CDR3 loop spans 14 amino acids. CDR1 and CDR2 (germline): SGHRS, YFSETQ. V dropped 3 bases and J dropped 3; count of bases not matched to a gene: 2. CDR3 DNA: TGCGCCAGCAGCTCCGGGACAGGGGGCTACGAGCAGTACTTC. This codes for CASSSGTGGYEQYF. Full variable domain (missing parts from reference TRBV5-1 and TRBJ2-7): KAGVTQTPRYLIKTRGQQVTLSCSPISGHRSVSWYQQTPGQGLQFLFEYFSETQRNKGNFPGRFSGRQFSNSRSEMNVSTLELGDSALYLCASSSGTGGYEQYFGPGTRLTVT.

The rearrangement uses TRBV29-1 and TRBJ2-7; TRBD1 matches 9 bases. The germline gives CDR1 SQVTM, CDR2 ANQGSEA. The CDR3 is 14 amino acids. The V and J ends lost 4 bases and 2 bases, in that order; junction bases with no gene match: 6. DNA for the CDR3: TGCAGCGTTGCTCACAGGGGGCCCACCTACGAGCAGTACTTC. Translating gives CSVAHRGPTYEQYF.

This clone turned up a few times. V usage is TRBV25-1 and J usage is TRBJ1-2; 7 bases are shared with TRBD1. V dropped 7 bases and J dropped 2; count of bases not matched to a gene: 4. CDR3 length: 13 residues. Germline V CDR1 and CDR2: MGHDK, SYGVNS. The CDR3 sequence is CASMEDRNYGYTF. The DNA for the CDR3 is TGTGCCAGCATGGAGGACAGGAACTATGGCTACACCTTC.

The chain employs TRBV28 and TRBJ1-2; 7 positions match TRBD1. Germline-derived CDR1 and CDR2 are MDHEN and SYDVKM. The V and J ends lost 10 bases and 2 bases, in that order; junction bases with no gene match: 7. This CDR3 is 13 amino acids long. The CDR3 sequence: CATERGLNYGYTF. In nucleotides, the CDR3 is TGTGCCACCGAGAGGGGGCTGAACTATGGCTACACCTTC.

The J gene is TRBJ2-7, the V gene TRBV11-2; no clear D gene. Per germline, CDR1 SGHAT and CDR2 FQNNGV. Trimming took off 3 bases at V and 2 bases at J, with 5 bases between the two ends. The CDR3 covers 12 residues. The CDR3: CASSFEAYEQYF. The CDR3 bases are TGTGCCAGCAGCTTTGAGGCCTACGAGCAGTACTTC.

The rearrangement uses TRBV7-3 and TRBJ1-2; D remains ambiguous. The V end was cut by 2 bases, the J end by 8 bases, with 9 bases between. CDR1 is SGHTA, CDR2 FQGTGA, per germline. The CDR3 sequence is 12 residues long. This CDR3 is CASSLPGTGYTF. DNA for the CDR3: TGTGCCAGCAGCTTACCGGGAACCGGCTACACCTTC.

The chain recombines TRBV5-6 with TRBJ2-3, with 12 bases lining up with TRBD2. V lost 5 bases to trimming and J lost 2 bases; unmatched junction nucleotides: 9. The CDR3 totals 17 residues. The germline gives CDR1 SGHDT, CDR2 YYEEEE. CDR3 sequence (DNA): TGTGCCAGCAGTAAACCGGGACTAGCGGGTAACACAGATACGCAGTATTTT. It translates to CASSKPGLAGNTDTQYF.

The chain carries TRBV27 and TRBJ2-1; D not certain. Germline lookup yields CDR1 MNHEY and CDR2 SMNVEV (reference sequence). There are 12 residues in the CDR3. V lost 3 bases, J lost 6 bases, and 6 bases lay in between. CDR3 sequence reads: CASSFPGNEQFF. Here the CDR3 DNA reads TGTGCCAGCAGTTTCCCCGGCAATGAGCAGTTCTTC.

J is TRBJ1-1 and V is TRBV18; D is uncertain. The CDR3 totals 13 residues. Trimming left V 4 bases short and J 7 bases short, with 13 bases between. The germline V gene has CDR1 KGHSH and CDR2 LQKENI. CDR3 loop: CASSLQREIEAFF. CDR3 nucleotide sequence: TGTGCCAGCTCACTTCAGAGGGAGATTGAAGCTTTCTTT.

J is TRBJ2-3 and V is TRBV4-3, with TRBD2 identical over 7 bases. In germline, CDR1 is LGHNA, CDR2 YSLEER. The CDR3 length is 17 residues. The trim removed 4 bases at V and 3 bases at J, leaving 13 bases unmatched. The CDR3 loop is CASSPVFAGVGTDTQYF. The CDR3 nucleotides read TGCGCCAGCAGCCCCGTATTTGCGGGAGTTGGGACAGATACGCAGTATTTT.

This rearrangement joins TRBV5-1 to TRBJ2-4; D is possibly TRBD1 (6 bases). Germline CDR1 SGHRS, CDR2 YFSETQ. The ends were cut back, 4 bases at V and 8 bases at J, with 10 bases in the middle. The CDR3 spans 12 residues. The CDR3 coding sequence is TGCGCCAGCAGCCCGGGACAAGACATTCAGTACTTC. This encodes CASSPGQDIQYF.

The chain uses TRBV27 and TRBJ2-7; a possible D gene is TRBD2 (6 bases). This CDR3 comprises 17 residues. V was cut by 2 bases and J by 0 bases, with 17 bases left in between. Germline V gene data show CDR1 as MNHEY and CDR2 as SMNVEV (reference sequence). For the CDR3, the DNA is TGTGCCAGCAGTTTAAAGTTAGCGGAGGGGTTCTCCTACGAGCAGTACTTC. Translation gives CASSLKLAEGFSYEQYF.

The V and J genes are TRBV27 and TRBJ2-7, with D possibly TRBD1 on 6 matching bases. This CDR3 has 13 amino acids. V was cut by 4 bases and J by 6 bases, with 13 bases left in between. Per the germline V gene, CDR1 is MNHEY and CDR2 is SMNVEV (reference sequence). Here the CDR3 DNA reads TGTGCCAGCAGTTCAGGACAGAGACCCGAGCAGTACTTC. This sequence encodes CASSSGQRPEQYF.

The rearrangement links TRBV19 to TRBJ1-4; D might be TRBD1 (6 bases). The V and J ends lost 4 bases and 7 bases respectively, with 13 bases between them. This CDR3 contains 14 residues. Germline assignment: CDR1 LNHDA and CDR2 SQIVND (reference sequence). CDR3 region: CASSTGQGREKLFF. The CDR3, as DNA: TGTGCCAGTAGTACGGGACAAGGGCGTGAAAAACTGTTTTTT.

This clone was counted between two and nine times. The genes are TRBV2 and TRBJ2-7, with a weak D call TRBD1 (6 bases). V dropped 6 bases and J dropped 6 bases, with 12 bases sitting between them. In germline, CDR1 is SNHLY, CDR2 FYNNEI. The CDR3 extends over 12 amino acids. The CDR3 spells CASRLTGPEQYF. In DNA, the CDR3 is TGTGCCAGCAGGCTAACAGGGCCCGAGCAGTACTTC.